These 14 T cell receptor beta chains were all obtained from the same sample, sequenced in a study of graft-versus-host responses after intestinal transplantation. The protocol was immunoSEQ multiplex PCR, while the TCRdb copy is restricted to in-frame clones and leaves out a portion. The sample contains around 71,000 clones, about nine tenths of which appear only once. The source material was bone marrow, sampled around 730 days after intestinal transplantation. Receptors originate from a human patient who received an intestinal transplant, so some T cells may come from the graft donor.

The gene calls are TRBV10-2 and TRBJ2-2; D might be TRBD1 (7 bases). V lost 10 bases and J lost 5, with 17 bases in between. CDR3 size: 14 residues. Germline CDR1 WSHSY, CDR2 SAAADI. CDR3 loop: CATSRQGGTGELFF. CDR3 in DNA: TGCGCCACCTCGCGGCAGGGGGGTACCGGGGAGCTGTTTTTT.

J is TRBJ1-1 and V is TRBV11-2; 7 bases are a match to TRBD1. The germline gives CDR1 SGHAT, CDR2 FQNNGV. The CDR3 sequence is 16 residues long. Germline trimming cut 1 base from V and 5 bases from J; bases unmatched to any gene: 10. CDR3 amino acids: CASSLVGGDPGTEAFF. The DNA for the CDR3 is TGTGCCAGCAGCTTAGTAGGGGGCGACCCTGGGACTGAAGCTTTCTTT.

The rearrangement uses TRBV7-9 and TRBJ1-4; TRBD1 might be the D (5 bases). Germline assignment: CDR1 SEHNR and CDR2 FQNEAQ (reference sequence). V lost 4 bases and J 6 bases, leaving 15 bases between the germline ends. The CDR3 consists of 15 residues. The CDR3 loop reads CASSWDVGGDEKLFF. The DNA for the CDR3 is TGTGCCAGCAGCTGGGACGTCGGAGGGGATGAAAAACTGTTTTTT.

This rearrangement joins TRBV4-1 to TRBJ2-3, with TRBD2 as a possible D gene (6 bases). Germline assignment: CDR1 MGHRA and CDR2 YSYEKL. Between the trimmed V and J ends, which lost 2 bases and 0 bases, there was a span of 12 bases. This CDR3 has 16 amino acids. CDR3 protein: CASSQPGEGSTDTQYF. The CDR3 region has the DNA TGCGCCAGCAGCCAACCGGGAGAGGGGAGCACAGATACGCAGTATTTT.

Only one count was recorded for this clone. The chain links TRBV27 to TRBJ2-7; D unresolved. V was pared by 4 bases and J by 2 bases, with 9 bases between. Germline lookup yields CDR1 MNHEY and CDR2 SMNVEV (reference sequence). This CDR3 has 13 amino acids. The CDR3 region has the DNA TGTGCCAGCAGTTATTCAGCAGCCTACGAGCAGTACTTC. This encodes CASSYSAAYEQYF.

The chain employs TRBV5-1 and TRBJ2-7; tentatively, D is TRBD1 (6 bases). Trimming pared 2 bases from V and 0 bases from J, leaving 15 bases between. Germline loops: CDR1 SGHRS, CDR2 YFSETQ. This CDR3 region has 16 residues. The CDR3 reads CASSFRAGESSYEQYF. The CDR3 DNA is TGCGCCAGCAGCTTTCGGGCAGGGGAAAGCTCCTACGAGCAGTACTTC.

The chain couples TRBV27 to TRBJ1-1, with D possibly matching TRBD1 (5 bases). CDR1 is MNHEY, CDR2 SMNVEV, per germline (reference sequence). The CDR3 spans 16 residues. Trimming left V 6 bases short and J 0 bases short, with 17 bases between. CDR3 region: CASRAPTGTVNTEAFF. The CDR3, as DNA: TGTGCCAGCAGAGCCCCCACCGGGACGGTGAACACTGAAGCTTTCTTT.

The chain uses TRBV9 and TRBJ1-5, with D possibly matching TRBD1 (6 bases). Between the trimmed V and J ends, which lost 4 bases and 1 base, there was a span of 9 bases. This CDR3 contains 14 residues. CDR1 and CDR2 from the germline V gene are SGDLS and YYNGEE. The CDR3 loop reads CASSTGSSNQPQHF. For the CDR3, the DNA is TGTGCCAGCAGCACAGGGTCCAGCAATCAGCCCCAGCATTTT.

Written as DNA, the CDR3 is TGTGCCAGCAGTTATGGGGTCTCTGGGGCCAACGTCCTGACTTTC. Amino acid sequence: CASSYGVSGANVLTF. The V call is TRBV6-5, the J call TRBJ2-6; D gene uncertain. This CDR3 spans 15 amino acids. V lost 3 bases and J lost 0, with 6 bases in between. CDR1 is MNHEY and CDR2 is SVGAGI in the germline V gene.

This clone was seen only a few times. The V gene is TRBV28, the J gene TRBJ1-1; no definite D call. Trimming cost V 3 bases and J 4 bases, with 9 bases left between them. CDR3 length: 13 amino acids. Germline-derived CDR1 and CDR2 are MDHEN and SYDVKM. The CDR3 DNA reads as TGTGCCAGCAGTTTGACTCGCCCCACTGAAGCTTTCTTT. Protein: CASSLTRPTEAFF. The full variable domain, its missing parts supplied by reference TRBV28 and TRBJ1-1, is DVKVTQSSRYLVKRTGEKVFLECVQDMDHENMFWYRQDPGLGLRLIYFSYDVKMKEKGDIPEGYSVSREKKERFSLILESASTNQTSMYLCASSLTRPTEAFFGQGTRLTVV.

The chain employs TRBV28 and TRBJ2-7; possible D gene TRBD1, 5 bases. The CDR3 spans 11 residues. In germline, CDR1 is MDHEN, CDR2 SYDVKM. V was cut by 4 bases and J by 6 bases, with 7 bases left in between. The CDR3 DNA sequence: TGTGCCAGCAGTTATCAGGGCGAGCAGTACTTC. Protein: CASSYQGEQYF.

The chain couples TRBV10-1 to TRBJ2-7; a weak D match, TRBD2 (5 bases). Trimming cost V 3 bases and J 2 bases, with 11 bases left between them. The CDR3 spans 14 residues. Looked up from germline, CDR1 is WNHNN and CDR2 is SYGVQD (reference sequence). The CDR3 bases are TGCGCCAGCAGTGATCAGGACTCAGCCTACGAGCAGTACTTC. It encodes CASSDQDSAYEQYF.

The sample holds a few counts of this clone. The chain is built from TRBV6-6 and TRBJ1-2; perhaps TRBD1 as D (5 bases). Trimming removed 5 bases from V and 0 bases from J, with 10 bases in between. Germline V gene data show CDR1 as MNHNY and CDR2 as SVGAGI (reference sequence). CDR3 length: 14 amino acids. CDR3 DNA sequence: TGTGCCAGCAGTGAGGGGACTACTAACTATGGCTACACCTTC. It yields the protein CASSEGTTNYGYTF.

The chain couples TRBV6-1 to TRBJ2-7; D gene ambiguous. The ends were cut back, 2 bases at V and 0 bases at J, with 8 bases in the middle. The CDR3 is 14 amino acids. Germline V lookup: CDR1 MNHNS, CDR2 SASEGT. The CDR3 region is CASSEYSNSYEQYF. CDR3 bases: TGTGCCAGCAGTGAATACAGTAACTCCTACGAGCAGTACTTC.